This entry is about one T cell receptor beta chain. TCRdb keeps only in-frame clones here, not all; method: immunoSEQ multiplex PCR. The data contain around 15,000 clones, about 50% of them singletons. The data belong to a study of radiation and T cells in renal cell carcinoma. As to treatment: 15 Gy SBRT to primary tumor, nephrectomy 4 weeks later. CDR1 and CDR2 (germline): SGDLS, YYNGEE. The CDR3 is 15 residues long. The V gene lost 0 bases and the J gene lost 5 bases, with 14 bases spanning the gap. This chain connects TRBV9 to TRBJ1-1, with D uncertain. The origin of this receptor is a woman aged 55-69 years with renal cell carcinoma. The sample in question was tumor tissue, obtained from a patient whose treatment included radiotherapy and nephrectomy. The CDR3 reads CASSVGIVAGTEAFF. Here the CDR3 DNA reads TGTGCCAGCAGCGTAGGTATAGTGGCCGGGACTGAAGCTTTCTTT.